This entry lists 8 T cell receptor beta chains sequenced from one sample in a study of CD8 T cells in ankylosing spondylitis. Overall study findings and caveats: Among TCR beta sequences, a motif of roughly 8 highly homologous variants appeared characteristic of ankylosing spondylitis blood.

TCRdb called the 5' RACE reads again in MiXCR, with one record for every CDR3 protein. Among about 480,000 distinct CDR3 sequences, 17% were seen once, and the ten largest hold approximately 1%. Antigens of these TCRs are unknown. Input material: blood, either unsorted or a sorted T cell fraction (not recorded which). These receptors were taken from a male donor with ankylosing spondylitis.

This chain connects TRBV2 to TRBJ2-7, with D possibly matching TRBD1 (6 bases). The length of the CDR3 is 12 residues. V was cut by 8 bases and J by 1 base, with 9 bases left in between. Germline CDR1 and CDR2: SNHLY and FYNNEI. The CDR3 protein is CASRRGSYEQYF. CDR3 bases: TGTGCCAGCCGCAGGGGTTCCTACGAGCAGTACTTC.

This clonotype has just a few counts. V usage is TRBV30 and J usage is TRBJ1-1, with a tentative D call TRBD1 (5 bases). There are 11 residues in the CDR3. V dropped 5 bases and J dropped 10 bases, with 14 bases sitting between them. Germline V gene data show CDR1 as GTSNPN and CDR2 as SVGIG (reference sequence). The DNA for the CDR3 is TGTGCCTGGGCAGACGGGGCCCGAGCTTTCTTT. Translating it yields CAWADGARAFF.

This clonotype was seen only a few times. Just one base apart from a much larger clone, this may be a read error. V usage is TRBV7-3 and J usage is TRBJ2-7, with D perhaps matching TRBD2 (5 bases). The germline CDR1 and CDR2 sequences are SGHTA and FQGTGA. The CDR3 has 12 amino acids. The CDR3 loop reads CASSSSSHEQYF. The CDR3 DNA reads TGTGCCAGCAGCTCTAGCTCCCACGAGCAGTACTTC.

The chain has TRBV4-1 and TRBJ2-5, with a possible D match to TRBD2 (6 bases). Germline CDR1 MGHRA, CDR2 YSYEKL. V was shortened by 0 bases and J by 2 bases, with 16 bases between the two germline ends. This CDR3 is built from 17 residues. CDR3 sequence: CASSQERAGRDQETQYF. The CDR3 nucleotides read TGCGCCAGCAGCCAAGAACGCGCCGGGAGAGATCAAGAGACCCAGTACTTC.

This chain uses TRBV20-1 with TRBJ2-7; 8 bases agree with TRBD1. CDR3 length: 12 residues. CDR1 and CDR2 (germline): DFQATT, SNEGSKA (reference sequence). V shed 5 bases, J shed 6 bases, and the junction held 6 bases outside the gene matches. The CDR3 coding sequence is TGCAGTGCTGCCCGACAGGGGTTCGAGCAGTACTTC. Translated, it gives CSAARQGFEQYF.

Only a few counts were recorded for this clonotype. This chain joins TRBV6-5 and TRBJ2-7; TRBD1 matches 9 bases. Germline V gene data show CDR1 as MNHEY and CDR2 as SVGAGI. Trimming took 2 bases from V and 5 from J; bases not matched to a gene: 4. The CDR3 totals 14 residues. CDR3 sequence: CASSYGTGFHEQYF. DNA for the CDR3: TGTGCCAGCAGTTACGGGACAGGGTTCCACGAGCAGTACTTC.

V usage is TRBV11-2 and J usage is TRBJ2-3, with a weak D call TRBD1 (5 bases). Between the trimmed V and J ends, which lost 0 bases and 6 bases, there was a span of 13 bases. The CDR3 sequence is 15 residues long. Germline assignment: CDR1 SGHAT and CDR2 FQNNGV. CDR3 residues: CASSLDSRGKDTQYF. For the CDR3, the DNA is TGTGCCAGCAGCTTAGACTCTAGGGGTAAGGATACGCAGTATTTT.

This clonotype has more than one count but fewer than ten. J is TRBJ1-1 and V is TRBV6-2 or TRBV6-3; D might be TRBD1 (5 bases). There are 14 residues in the CDR3. Germline-derived CDR1 and CDR2 are MNHEY and SVGEGT. Trimming took 0 bases from V and 6 from J, leaving 11 bases between them. The CDR3 DNA is TGTGCCAGCAGTTACTCCAGGGAAATCGCTGAAGCTTTCTTT. Translated, it gives CASSYSREIAEAFF.